This is a list of T cell receptor beta chains from one sample in a study of shared clonotypes between healthy human individuals. The repertoire was sequenced with immunoSEQ multiplex PCR; TCRdb's copy has only in-frame clones and lacks some. Counted here are some 2,100,000 clones, about 94% occurring once; the ten biggest clones make up 0.1% to 0.15%. Input material: naive CD4+ T cells sorted from blood. The receptors shown here come from a man between 18 and 35 years old in good health. The CDR3 runs from the conserved cysteine through the conserved F or W. A D gene is named only where the DNA matches it firmly. The size field is filled for only some rows; it gives once, few, many or a size class.

J gene | D gene | V gene | clone size | CDR3 DNA | CDR3 protein
TRBJ2-7 | NA | TRBV10-2 | once | TGCGCCAGCAGTGAATTTCAGGGAGGCGGCGAGCAGTACTTC | CASSEFQGGGEQYF
TRBJ1-4 | NA | TRBV2 | NA | TGTGCCAGTTCAGACACGAATACTAATGAAAAACTGTTTTTT | CASSDTNTNEKLFF
TRBJ1-1 | NA | TRBV19 | NA | TGTGCCAGTAGTGGAACAGGGTACACTGAAGCTTTCTTT | CASSGTGYTEAFF
TRBJ1-2 | TRBD1 | TRBV7-8 | NA | TGTGCCAGCAGCTACGGGACAGGGGAAAGCTATGGCTACACCTTC | CASSYGTGESYGYTF
TRBJ2-7 | NA | TRBV2 | NA | TGTGCCAGCAGTCGCGTGGACGGGACCTACGAGCAGTACTTC | CASSRVDGTYEQYF
TRBJ1-1 | NA | TRBV2 | NA | TGTGCCAGCAGGCGGGACACGAACACTGAAGCTTTCTTT | CASRRDTNTEAFF
TRBJ2-7 | NA | TRBV5-1 | NA | TGCGCCAGCAGCTATAACTCTCAGGGTTACGAGCAGTACTTC | CASSYNSQGYEQYF
TRBJ1-5 | NA | TRBV5-6 | NA | TGTGCCAGCAGCTTCGGCGGGCAGCGGAATCAGCCCCAGCATTTT | CASSFGGQRNQPQHF
TRBJ1-6 | TRBD1 | TRBV12-5 | NA | TGTGCTAGTGGTTGGGCGGACAGGGCTAATTCACCCCTCCACTTT | CASGWADRANSPLHF
TRBJ2-5 | TRBD1 | TRBV10-3 | NA | TGTGCCATCAGCGTAGACAGGGTAGGAGAGACCCAGTACTTC | CAISVDRVGETQYF
TRBJ2-3 | TRBD2 | TRBV10-2 | NA | TGCGCCAGCAGTGAGTCGGCGACTAGCGGGTCGTCAGATACGCAGTATTTT | CASSESATSGSSDTQYF
TRBJ1-4 | TRBD1 | TRBV7-9 | NA | TGTGCCAGCAGCGCGGGACAGGGGATCTATGAAAAACTGTTTTTT | CASSAGQGIYEKLFF
TRBJ1-3 | NA | TRBV30 | NA | TGTGCCTGCCTTTGGGGGGCTGGAAACACCATATATTTT | CACLWGAGNTIYF
TRBJ1-2 | NA | TRBV29-1 | NA | TGCAGCGTTGGCTTGAGTGGGGCAAGCTACACCTTC | CSVGLSGASYTF
TRBJ2-5 | NA | TRBV2 | NA | TGTGCCAGCAGGGAGACACGAACCGAGACCCAGTACTTC | CASRETRTETQYF
TRBJ2-7 | TRBD1 | TRBV7-6 | NA | TGTGCCAGCAGTCGACAGGGGGTACGCTACGAGCAGTACTTC | CASSRQGVRYEQYF
TRBJ1-6 | NA | TRBV7-2 | NA | TGTGCCAGCAGTTCAGAAAGTGGTAGCTCCTATAATTCACCCCTCCACTTT | CASSSESGSSYNSPLHF
TRBJ1-1 | NA | TRBV30 | once | TGTGCCTGGAGTGGAAACAGGGACACTGAAGCTTTCTTT | CAWSGNRDTEAFF